The 15 T cell receptor beta chains listed next were all sequenced from one sample in a study of PD-1 blockade in mismatch repair-deficient tumors. Using immunoSEQ multiplex PCR, the repertoire was profiled, and TCRdb retains in-frame clones only, with some absent. The sample has about 79,000 clones, about four fifths seen once; the top ten hold roughly 6%. The material was peripheral blood, obtained 44 weeks after starting pembrolizumab. The source of these receptors is an adult with mismatch repair-deficient cancer.

This chain uses TRBV4-1 with TRBJ2-1; the match to TRBD2 covers 7 bases. Germline V gene lookup returns CDR1 MGHRA and CDR2 YSYEKL. Trimming took 3 bases from V and 5 from J; bases not matched to a gene: 7. The CDR3 spans 15 residues. The CDR3 region has the DNA TGCGCCAGCAGCCATTATACTAGCGCGAACAATGAGCAGTTCTTC. Translation: CASSHYTSANNEQFF.

The chain couples TRBV2 to TRBJ1-5; D is uncertain. The CDR3 covers 14 residues. Trimming left V 5 bases short and J 4 bases short, with 12 bases between. In germline, CDR1 is SNHLY, CDR2 FYNNEI. CDR3 residues: CASSTFAGNQPQHF. The CDR3 DNA follows: TGTGCCAGCAGTACCTTTGCGGGGAATCAGCCCCAGCATTTT. Together with reference TRBV2 and TRBJ1-5, the CDR3 gives the full variable domain: EPEVTQTPSHQVTQMGQEVILRCVPISNHLYFYWYRQILGQKVEFLVSFYNNEISEKSEIFDDQFSVERPDGSNFTLKIRSTKLEDSAMYFCASSTFAGNQPQHFGDGTRLSIL.

The chain recombines TRBV6-5 with TRBJ1-5; 7 positions agree with TRBD1. Looked up from germline, CDR1 is MNHEY and CDR2 is SVGAGI. Germline trimming cut 2 bases from V and 11 bases from J; bases unmatched to any gene: 12. The CDR3 runs 15 residues. The DNA for the CDR3 is TGTGCCAGCAGTTACCGGGGACAGAACACGGAGGCCCAGCATTTT. It yields the protein CASSYRGQNTEAQHF.

The J gene is TRBJ2-7, the V gene TRBV6-6; either TRBD1 or TRBD2 may supply D (5 bases each). V was shortened by 0 bases and J by 0 bases, with 12 bases between the two germline ends. Germline CDR1 reads MNHNY; CDR2 reads SVGAGI (reference sequence). The CDR3 contains 16 residues. Here the CDR3 DNA reads TGTGCCAGCAGTTACTCAGGGACGGATCTCTCCTACGAGCAGTACTTC. It codes for CASSYSGTDLSYEQYF.

The chain joins TRBV6-5 to TRBJ1-4; D gene ambiguous. Trimming stripped 2 bases from V and 5 bases from J, with 9 bases between. This CDR3 region has 14 residues. Looked up from germline, CDR1 is MNHEY and CDR2 is SVGAGI. The CDR3 nucleotides read TGTGCCAGCAGTTACCGTACAGAGAATGAAAAACTGTTTTTT. The encoded protein is CASSYRTENEKLFF.

V and J are TRBV7-6 and TRBJ1-1, with a weak D call TRBD1 (6 bases). Germline V lookup: CDR1 SGHVS, CDR2 FNYEAQ. The CDR3 sequence is 13 residues long. V dropped 10 bases and J dropped 0 bases, with 12 bases sitting between them. The CDR3: CATATGMNTEAFF. DNA of the CDR3: TGTGCCACCGCGACAGGTATGAACACTGAAGCTTTCTTT.

The chain joins TRBV28 to TRBJ2-3, with D perhaps TRBD2 (5 bases). This CDR3 comprises 16 residues. CDR1 is MDHEN and CDR2 is SYDVKM in the germline V gene. Trimming shortened V by 3 bases and J by 2 bases, and 15 bases separated the two germline ends. CDR3 DNA sequence: TGTGCCAGCAGTTTGTCCCTAGCCTTAAACACAGATACGCAGTATTTT. Amino acid sequence: CASSLSLALNTDTQYF.

The chain carries TRBV27 and TRBJ2-7; D gene ambiguous. This CDR3 comprises 13 residues. V lost 6 bases, J lost 1 base, and 10 bases lay in between. Germline loops: CDR1 MNHEY, CDR2 SMNVEV (reference sequence). CDR3 sequence reads: CASSPSVSYEQYF. In DNA form, the CDR3 reads TGTGCCAGCAGCCCGAGCGTGTCCTACGAGCAGTACTTC.

The chain recombines TRBV5-6 with TRBJ2-3; 7 bases are a match to TRBD1. The V gene end was trimmed by 4 bases and the J gene end by 8 bases; junction bases not matched to a gene: 13. From germline, CDR1 is SGHDT and CDR2 YYEEEE. The CDR3 covers 15 residues. The CDR3 sequence is CASSTGDSHSGTQYF. The CDR3 region has the DNA TGTGCCAGCAGCACCGGGGACAGCCATTCGGGTACGCAGTATTTT.

This clone is medium-sized. The chain couples TRBV30 to TRBJ1-5, with D possibly being TRBD1 (5 bases). The CDR3 covers 13 residues. V shed 2 bases and J shed 5 bases, with 10 bases lying between them. Germline CDR1 reads GTSNPN; CDR2 reads SVGIG (reference sequence). CDR3 in amino acids: CAWSRQFDQPQHF. The CDR3 region has the DNA TGTGCCTGGAGTAGACAGTTCGATCAGCCCCAGCATTTT.

The rearrangement joins TRBV29-1 to TRBJ2-6, with D unclear. The CDR3 spans 15 residues. Per germline, CDR1 SQVTM and CDR2 ANQGSEA. The V gene lost 3 bases and the J gene lost 1 base, with 10 bases spanning the gap. The CDR3 here is CSVDFPKSGANVLTF. CDR3 DNA: TGCAGCGTTGATTTCCCGAAGTCTGGGGCCAACGTCCTGACTTTC.

In its sample, this clone was seen a few times. The V gene is TRBV9, the J gene TRBJ2-2, with 7 bases fitting TRBD2. V lost 0 bases and J lost 7; bases outside the gene matches: 9. Germline-derived CDR1 and CDR2 are SGDLS and YYNGEE. This CDR3 spans 16 amino acids. As DNA, the CDR3 is TGTGCCAGCAGCGTAGCTGGCGGGAGCTTTGGCGGGGAGCTGTTTTTT. Translated, it gives CASSVAGGSFGGELFF.

The chain combines TRBV2 with TRBJ2-3; 8 bases align to TRBD1. The germline V gene has CDR1 SNHLY and CDR2 FYNNEI. V lost 6 bases and J lost 5; bases outside the gene matches: 1. CDR3 length: 12 residues. CDR3 in DNA: TGTGCCAGCAGACAGGGGGGAGATACGCAGTATTTT. Protein product: CASRQGGDTQYF.

This chain joins TRBV29-1 and TRBJ2-5; D is ambiguous. V lost 6 bases and J 1 base, leaving 9 bases between the germline ends. Germline V gives CDR1 SQVTM, CDR2 ANQGSEA. The CDR3 is 12 residues long. The CDR3 DNA is TGCAGCGTAAAGAAGCTCCAAGAGACCCAGTACTTC. Amino acid sequence: CSVKKLQETQYF.

A few counts support this clone. The V gene is TRBV6-1, the J gene TRBJ2-7; D is unclear. In germline, CDR1 is MNHNS, CDR2 SASEGT. Trimming cost V 4 bases and J 7 bases, with 11 bases left between them. This CDR3 comprises 12 residues. CDR3 region: CASSARVLEQYF. The CDR3 DNA sequence: TGTGCCAGCAGTGCCCGGGTCCTTGAGCAGTACTTC.